This paragraph covers one TCR beta chain sequence. Which antigen it targets is not known. No per-base quality is available; no much larger clone lies one base away. These data originate in a study of identical twins (dated by TCRdb to 2016 to 2017). At the level of the whole study: The study deep-sequenced TCR alpha and beta repertoires from monozygotic twins, unrelated adults of various ages and cord blood to test whether fetal clonotypes persist. To rule out contamination, the twin experiments were replicated at different times with different library preparation protocols. What the authors observed across the whole study: Fewer insertions were carried by abundant cord blood beta clonotypes, a similar but weaker trend appeared in young adult naive repertoires, and no such trend appeared in memory repertoires. In monozygotic twins, recombination models systematically underestimated out-of-frame TCR alpha sharing, but the models matched the sharing seen between unrelated individuals. Invariant T cells such as MAIT and iNKT could partly confound zero-insertion analyses, although diverse VJ usage argued against such confounding for most clonotypes. Compared with coincidental sharing between unrelated individuals, an excess of low generation-probability sequences was observed among out-of-frame TCR alpha sequences shared between twins. In beta out-of-frame sequences, excess twin sharing was weaker, because having fewer shared sequences lowered the signal-to-noise ratio. Because the same donors could not be followed over many years, the conclusions relied on cross-sectional statistical analysis.

The junction shows trimming of 4 bases on V and 2 bases on J, plus 18 bases between the germline ends. Measured from the cysteine to the phenylalanine, the CDR3 is 15 residues long. The entry retains the CDR3 DNA only, 45 bases that are in frame from base 1. CDR1 is given as SQVTM and CDR2 as ANQGSEA, both from the germline V gene. Every donor in the study was a healthy Caucasian. The library was prepared using 5' RACE. TCRdb names Illumina HiSeq 2000 as the instrument used. Template switching added a universal primer binding site, and the final cDNA carried a unique molecular identifier that allowed TCR cDNA molecules to be counted accurately. Specific primers in the conserved constant-segment region were used to synthesize first-strand cDNA for the TCR alpha and beta chains. To control for contamination, every cDNA library was double barcoded, receiving both a SMART-Mk sample barcode and Illumina barcodes. TruSeq adapter sequences along with Illumina sample barcodes were introduced in two successive PCR steps. Sequencing of the TCR alpha and beta cDNA libraries was done on the Illumina HiSeq platform using custom primers. Processing in the source paper ran as follows. Unique molecular identifiers were extracted from raw reads with MiGEC, and CDR3 positions were determined with MiXCR. Recombination models were inferred per individual with the repgenHMM and IGoR tools using an EM algorithm. Shared clonotype analysis was performed with the tcR package in R, normalizing sharing by the product of cloneset sizes. Out-of-frame nonproductive sequences were analyzed to study raw recombination free of thymic and clonal selection effects. Clones were called with MiXCR by TCRdb after fastp trimmed the public reads at Q25, and only in-frame beta chains were retained. Rows are unified per CDR3 protein, each entry keeping the most common DNA and genes. V and J calls and clone size were set by TCRdb, not the authors. The sample table lists approximately 1.8 million distinct CDR3 sequences, under 35% of them with a count of one. Together, the top ten hold roughly 0.3% of the sample.

This clonotype was sampled from a newborn girl in good health. Sequenced: cord blood. Recombination connected TRBV29-1 to TRBJ2-7; the D gene is perhaps TRBD1 or TRBD2, as each covers 5 bases. The DNA is TGCAGCGTTGCCCCGGGACCGCTGACCCCCTACGAGCAGTACTTC. This translates into CSVAPGPLTPYEQYF.